These T cell receptor beta chains were read from a single sample in a study of blood T cell repertoires in COVID-19. Measured with immunoSEQ multiplex PCR; TCRdb has only the in-frame clones, and not every one. The data contain fewer than 55,000 clones, about four fifths of them singletons. Sequencing was done on a sample of peripheral blood. All receptors come from a man aged 45-60 years with acute or convalescent COVID-19. The CDR3 runs from the conserved cysteine through the conserved F or W. The D gene is left open where the match is weak. Clone sizes are given selectively: once, few, many, or a class where the clone is expanded.

J	V	D	size	DNA	CDR3
TRBJ2-2	TRBV6-6	TRBD2	once	TGTGCCAGCAGAAACAGGGGACTAGCGGGGGGGGAGCTGTTTTTT	CASRNRGLAGGELFF
TRBJ2-4	TRBV9	TRBD2	once	TGTGCCAGCGCAGCCCCTAGGACTAGCGGTTTAGCCAAAAACATTCAGTACTTC	CASAAPRTSGLAKNIQYF
TRBJ2-1	TRBV28	TRBD2	.	TGTGCCAGCAGTAGAAAGCGGGAACGGGAGCAGTTCTTC	CASSRKREREQFF
TRBJ2-5	TRBV30	TRBD1	.	TGTGCCGTGCCGGGACAGGGGAAGACCCAGTACTTC	CAVPGQGKTQYF
TRBJ2-7	TRBV28	.	.	TGTGCCAGCAAATTGGGCGGGGGCGTTATTGGTTCCTACGAGCAGTACTTC	CASKLGGGVIGSYEQYF
TRBJ2-6	TRBV19	TRBD2	.	TGTGCCAGCGAACTAGCGGGCTACTCTGGGGCCAACGTCCTGACTTTC	CASELAGYSGANVLTF
TRBJ1-1	TRBV5-1	TRBD1	.	TGCGCCAGCAGCTTGGCCGGGACAGGGGGCTCCAACACTGAAGCTTTCTTT	CASSLAGTGGSNTEAFF
TRBJ2-1	TRBV12-3/TRBV12-4	TRBD2	.	TGTGCCAGCAGTCCGCGACTAGCCAGTGAGCAGTTCTTC	CASSPRLASEQFF
TRBJ2-7	TRBV4-3	.	.	TGCGCCAGCAGCCGATCCTGGACGGGGTCCTACGAGCAGTACTTC	CASSRSWTGSYEQYF
TRBJ1-2	TRBV19	TRBD1	few	TGTGCCAGTAGTATAGACTACAGGGGTCTCTATGGCTACACCTTC	CASSIDYRGLYGYTF
TRBJ2-1	TRBV3-1/TRBV3-2	.	.	TGTGCCAGCAGCCTGATTAGCATCGATGAGCAGTTCTTC	CASSLISIDEQFF
TRBJ2-7	TRBV7-9	.	.	TGTGCCAGCGCGGCGGGGGGACAGGGTAGGAATGAGCAGTACTTC	CASAAGGQGRNEQYF
TRBJ2-5	TRBV2	.	.	TGTGCCAGCAGTGATACCGTGGAGGCTGGGGAGACCCAGTACTTC	CASSDTVEAGETQYF
TRBJ2-3	TRBV15	TRBD2	.	TGTGCCACCAGCAGAGGCGCCCGGGGGGGGGCAAGAACAGATACGCAGTATTTT	CATSRGARGGARTDTQYF
TRBJ2-7	TRBV28	.	.	TGTGCCAGCAGTCGGCTAGCTCTCTACGAGCAGTACTTC	CASSRLALYEQYF
TRBJ2-3	TRBV24-1	.	.	TGTGCCACCAGTGATTTGAATGGCCCCACAGATACGCAGTATTTT	CATSDLNGPTDTQYF
TRBJ2-7	TRBV18	TRBD2	.	TGTGCCAGCTCACCGGCGGGGGGACCCTACGAGCAGTACTTC	CASSPAGGPYEQYF
TRBJ1-4	TRBV5-5	TRBD1	.	TGTGCCAGCAGCTTTGGACAGGGATATGAAAAACTGTTTTTT	CASSFGQGYEKLFF
TRBJ2-7	TRBV24-1	TRBD1	.	TGTGCCACCTCTGACAGGGGGCGACACGAGCAGTACTTC	CATSDRGRHEQYF
TRBJ1-5	TRBV28	TRBD1	.	TGTGCCAGCAGTGATGGGACAGGGGGCAATCAGCCCCAGCATTTT	CASSDGTGGNQPQHF
TRBJ1-5	TRBV5-5	TRBD1	few	TGTGCCAGCAGCTGGGACAGGGGTCAGCCCCAGCATTTT	CASSWDRGQPQHF
TRBJ1-4	TRBV27	.	few	TGTGCCAGCAGTTTTTCGGGTAATCAGATGGAAAAACTGTTTTTT	CASSFSGNQMEKLFF